The next 21 T cell receptor beta chains were all read from a single sample in a study of cytomegalovirus exposure and HLA in healthy donors. The study ran its PCR with 60 Vbeta and 13 Jbeta primers. Libraries were prepared by immunoSEQ multiplex PCR; TCRdb keeps only in-frame clonotypes and omits some of them. The sample holds 150,000 to 200,000 clones; over 65% are singletons and the top ten take roughly 1.6%. Sequenced material: PBMCs. The receptors were sampled from a man aged 18-30 years in good health and CMV-seronegative.

The chain employs TRBV5-1 and TRBJ1-3; D call uncertain. This CDR3 has 14 residues. Deletions cut 4 bases from V and 0 bases from J, with 8 bases between. CDR1 and CDR2 (germline): SGHRS, YFSETQ. CDR3 in DNA: TGCGCCAGCAGCGACTCGAGCTCTGGAAACACCATATATTTT. It specifies CASSDSSSGNTIYF.

The rearrangement uses TRBV28 and TRBJ2-3, with D maybe TRBD1 (5 bases). Germline loops: CDR1 MDHEN, CDR2 SYDVKM. The CDR3 extends over 15 amino acids. V lost 7 bases, J lost 4 bases, and 18 bases lay in between. This chain's CDR3 is CASTPGSGFADTQYF. The CDR3 nucleotides are TGTGCCAGCACCCCTGGGTCAGGGTTCGCAGATACGCAGTATTTT. Drawing the rest from reference TRBV28 and TRBJ2-3, the complete variable domain is DVKVTQSSRYLVKRTGEKVFLECVQDMDHENMFWYRQDPGLGLRLIYFSYDVKMKEKGDIPEGYSVSREKKERFSLILESASTNQTSMYLCASTPGSGFADTQYFGPGTRLTVL.

The V call is TRBV9, the J call TRBJ2-7; a possible D gene is TRBD2 (6 bases). The CDR3 covers 15 residues. V gave up 0 bases and J gave up 3 bases, with 13 bases separating them. Germline CDR1 and CDR2: SGDLS and YYNGEE. CDR3: CASSVAPGVSYEQYF. The CDR3 DNA sequence: TGTGCCAGCAGCGTAGCTCCGGGAGTCAGCTACGAGCAGTACTTC.

V is TRBV9 and J is TRBJ2-1, with no clear D. This CDR3 region has 14 residues. V lost 0 bases to trimming and J lost 6 bases, with 10 bases between them. CDR1 and CDR2 (germline): SGDLS, YYNGEE. CDR3 sequence: CASSVASSSNEQFF. The CDR3, as DNA: TGTGCCAGCAGCGTAGCTAGTAGCAGCAATGAGCAGTTCTTC.

This chain joins TRBV2 and TRBJ2-1; 11 nucleotides agree with TRBD2. The CDR3 covers 15 residues. J lost 9 bases, V lost 3 bases, and 7 bases had no gene match. Germline V gene data show CDR1 as SNHLY and CDR2 as FYNNEI. The CDR3 nucleotides read TGTGCCAGCAGTGATAGGTCTACTAGCGGGGGTGAGCAGTTCTTC. It translates to CASSDRSTSGGEQFF.

The chain joins TRBV10-3 to TRBJ1-1; 9 bases agree with TRBD1. The CDR3 runs to 16 residues. Trimming removed 6 bases from V and 4 bases from J; junction bases left unmatched: 12. The V gene's germline CDR1 is ENHRY and CDR2 SYGVKD. This CDR3 reads CAIRSLTGGAGTEAFF. The CDR3 nucleotides are TGTGCCATCAGAAGTCTTACAGGGGGCGCCGGCACTGAAGCTTTCTTT.

The chain is built from TRBV4-1 and TRBJ2-7; D may be TRBD1 (5 bases). Trimming cost V 6 bases and J 6 bases, with 15 bases left between them. Germline CDR1 MGHRA, CDR2 YSYEKL. This CDR3 is built from 13 residues. The CDR3 sequence: CASSGGAPLEQYF. Written as DNA, the CDR3 is TGCGCCAGCAGTGGTGGGGCCCCACTCGAGCAGTACTTC.

This clone was seen only a few times. J is TRBJ1-1 and V is TRBV5-6; no definite D call. The germline gives CDR1 SGHDT, CDR2 YYEEEE. V lost 6 bases and J 2 bases, leaving 11 bases between the germline ends. The CDR3 has 13 amino acids. CDR3 loop: CASTTDLNTEAFF. CDR3 DNA sequence: TGTGCCAGCACCACCGACTTAAACACTGAAGCTTTCTTT.

This chain connects TRBV6-1 to TRBJ1-3; D ambiguous. In germline, CDR1 is MNHNS, CDR2 SASEGT. CDR3 length equals 14 residues. Trimming pared 6 bases from V and 0 bases from J, leaving 9 bases between. The CDR3 region has the DNA TGTGCCAGCAGGGAGGTCATCTCTGGAAACACCATATATTTT. The encoded protein is CASREVISGNTIYF.

The chain recombines TRBV25-1 with TRBJ2-1, with D possibly TRBD2 on 5 matching bases. The V end was cut by 5 bases, the J end by 2 bases, with 13 bases between. The CDR3 loop spans 15 amino acids. Germline CDR1 is MGHDK and CDR2 is SYGVNS. As DNA, the CDR3 is TGTGCCAGCAGTAAGGTAATCGGGGCCTACAATGAGCAGTTCTTC. This sequence encodes CASSKVIGAYNEQFF.

The chain couples TRBV6-5 to TRBJ2-1; 7 positions match TRBD2. Germline V lookup: CDR1 MNHEY, CDR2 SVGAGI. V dropped 3 bases and J dropped 10; count of bases not matched to a gene: 12. The CDR3 contains 15 residues. CDR3: CASSYTGPKAGEQFF. As DNA, the CDR3 is TGTGCCAGCAGTTATACGGGGCCAAAAGCGGGGGAGCAGTTCTTC.

The chain links TRBV6-1 to TRBJ2-7; weak D call: TRBD1 (5 bases). With 0 bases removed from V and 11 bases from J, the gap between germline ends came to 14 bases. CDR3 size: 13 residues. The germline V gene has CDR1 MNHNS and CDR2 SASEGT. Here the CDR3 DNA reads TGTGCCAGCAGTGAAGCAGGCAGGGTATGGGAGTACTTC. This sequence encodes CASSEAGRVWEYF.

The CDR3 DNA sequence: TGTGCCAGCAGCCCTACAGGGGGCTCCTACAATGAGCAGTTCTTC. This sequence encodes CASSPTGGSYNEQFF. The V and J genes are TRBV28 and TRBJ2-1; 8 bases match TRBD1. Trimming took 6 bases from V and 0 from J; bases not matched to a gene: 4. This CDR3 is 15 amino acids long. CDR1 is MDHEN, CDR2 SYDVKM, per germline. The variable domain in full, with the rest retrieved from reference TRBV28 and TRBJ2-1, is DVKVTQSSRYLVKRTGEKVFLECVQDMDHENMFWYRQDPGLGLRLIYFSYDVKMKEKGDIPEGYSVSREKKERFSLILESASTNQTSMYLCASSPTGGSYNEQFFGPGTRLTVL.

The CDR3 loop reads CASSLRLAATDTQYF. In nucleotides, the CDR3 is TGTGCCAGCAGTTTAAGACTAGCGGCCACAGATACGCAGTATTTT. V gene TRBV27 combines with J gene TRBJ2-3; 9 bases map to TRBD2. The CDR3 extends over 15 amino acids. With 2 bases clipped from V and 2 bases from J, the junction kept 2 bases outside the gene matches. Germline lookup yields CDR1 MNHEY and CDR2 SMNVEV (reference sequence).

The chain uses TRBV6-5 and TRBJ2-7, with 9 nucleotides matching TRBD1. This CDR3 has 15 amino acids. Trimming removed 1 base from V and 0 bases from J; junction bases left unmatched: 1. Germline CDR1 and CDR2: MNHEY and SVGAGI. CDR3 bases: TGTGCCAGCAGTTACTTGGGACAGGGCTCCTACGAGCAGTACTTC. Its translation: CASSYLGQGSYEQYF.

V usage is TRBV6-1 and J usage is TRBJ2-7; 9 nucleotides line up with TRBD1. Germline CDR1 reads MNHNS; CDR2 reads SASEGT. J was trimmed by 3 bases and V by 6 bases; bases with no gene match: 9. The CDR3 has 15 amino acids. CDR3 nucleotide sequence: TGTGCCAGCAGGATGCCGGGACAGGGCCACTACGAGCAGTACTTC. It is translated as CASRMPGQGHYEQYF.

This clone was seen just once. At one end the junction does not follow the germline gene, possibly because of a read error. This chain links TRBV7-9 with TRBJ1-2; no firm D call. Per the germline V gene, CDR1 is SEHNR and CDR2 is FQNEAQ (reference sequence). The CDR3 loop spans 15 amino acids. CDR3 in DNA: TGTTCCAGCAGCTTAGGCCAGGCTCCATTCTATGGCTACACCTTC. Translating gives CSSSLGQAPFYGYTF.

The chain links TRBV5-7 to TRBJ2-7; unclear D gene. TRBV5-7 is filed as an ORF, its function uncertain. Trimming removed 2 bases at V and 3 bases at J, with 9 bases between. The CDR3 runs 13 residues. The CDR3 nucleotides read TGTGCCAGCAGCTTCCGTTGCAGCTACGAGCAGTACTTC. It yields the protein CASSFRCSYEQYF.

As to this clone: Within the sample, other DNA sequences also encode this same CDR3. J is TRBJ2-5 and V is TRBV2; 9 bases are shared with TRBD2. CDR1 is SNHLY and CDR2 is FYNNEI in the germline V gene. There are 14 residues in the CDR3. V trimming: 8 bases; J trimming: 1 base; junction bases outside the gene matches: 5. For the CDR3, the DNA is TGTGCCAGCCGGGCTAGCGGGGCCCAAGAGACCCAGTACTTC. It specifies CASRASGAQETQYF.

The rearrangement uses TRBV7-2 and TRBJ2-3; TRBD2 matches 13 bases. CDR3 length equals 17 residues. Per germline, CDR1 SGHTA and CDR2 FQGNSA. V lost 5 bases, J lost 0 bases, and 5 bases stayed unmatched. The CDR3 DNA reads as TGTGCCAGCAGCCGAGGACTAGCGGGGGTTAGCACAGATACGCAGTATTTT. Its translation is CASSRGLAGVSTDTQYF.

The chain joins TRBV9 to TRBJ1-5; 9 positions agree with TRBD1. Germline V gives CDR1 SGDLS, CDR2 YYNGEE. The CDR3 runs 15 residues. V gave up 3 bases and J gave up 4 bases; unmatched junction bases: 5. The CDR3 spells CASSATGQGNQPQHF. In DNA, the CDR3 is TGTGCCAGCAGCGCGACCGGACAGGGGAATCAGCCCCAGCATTTT.